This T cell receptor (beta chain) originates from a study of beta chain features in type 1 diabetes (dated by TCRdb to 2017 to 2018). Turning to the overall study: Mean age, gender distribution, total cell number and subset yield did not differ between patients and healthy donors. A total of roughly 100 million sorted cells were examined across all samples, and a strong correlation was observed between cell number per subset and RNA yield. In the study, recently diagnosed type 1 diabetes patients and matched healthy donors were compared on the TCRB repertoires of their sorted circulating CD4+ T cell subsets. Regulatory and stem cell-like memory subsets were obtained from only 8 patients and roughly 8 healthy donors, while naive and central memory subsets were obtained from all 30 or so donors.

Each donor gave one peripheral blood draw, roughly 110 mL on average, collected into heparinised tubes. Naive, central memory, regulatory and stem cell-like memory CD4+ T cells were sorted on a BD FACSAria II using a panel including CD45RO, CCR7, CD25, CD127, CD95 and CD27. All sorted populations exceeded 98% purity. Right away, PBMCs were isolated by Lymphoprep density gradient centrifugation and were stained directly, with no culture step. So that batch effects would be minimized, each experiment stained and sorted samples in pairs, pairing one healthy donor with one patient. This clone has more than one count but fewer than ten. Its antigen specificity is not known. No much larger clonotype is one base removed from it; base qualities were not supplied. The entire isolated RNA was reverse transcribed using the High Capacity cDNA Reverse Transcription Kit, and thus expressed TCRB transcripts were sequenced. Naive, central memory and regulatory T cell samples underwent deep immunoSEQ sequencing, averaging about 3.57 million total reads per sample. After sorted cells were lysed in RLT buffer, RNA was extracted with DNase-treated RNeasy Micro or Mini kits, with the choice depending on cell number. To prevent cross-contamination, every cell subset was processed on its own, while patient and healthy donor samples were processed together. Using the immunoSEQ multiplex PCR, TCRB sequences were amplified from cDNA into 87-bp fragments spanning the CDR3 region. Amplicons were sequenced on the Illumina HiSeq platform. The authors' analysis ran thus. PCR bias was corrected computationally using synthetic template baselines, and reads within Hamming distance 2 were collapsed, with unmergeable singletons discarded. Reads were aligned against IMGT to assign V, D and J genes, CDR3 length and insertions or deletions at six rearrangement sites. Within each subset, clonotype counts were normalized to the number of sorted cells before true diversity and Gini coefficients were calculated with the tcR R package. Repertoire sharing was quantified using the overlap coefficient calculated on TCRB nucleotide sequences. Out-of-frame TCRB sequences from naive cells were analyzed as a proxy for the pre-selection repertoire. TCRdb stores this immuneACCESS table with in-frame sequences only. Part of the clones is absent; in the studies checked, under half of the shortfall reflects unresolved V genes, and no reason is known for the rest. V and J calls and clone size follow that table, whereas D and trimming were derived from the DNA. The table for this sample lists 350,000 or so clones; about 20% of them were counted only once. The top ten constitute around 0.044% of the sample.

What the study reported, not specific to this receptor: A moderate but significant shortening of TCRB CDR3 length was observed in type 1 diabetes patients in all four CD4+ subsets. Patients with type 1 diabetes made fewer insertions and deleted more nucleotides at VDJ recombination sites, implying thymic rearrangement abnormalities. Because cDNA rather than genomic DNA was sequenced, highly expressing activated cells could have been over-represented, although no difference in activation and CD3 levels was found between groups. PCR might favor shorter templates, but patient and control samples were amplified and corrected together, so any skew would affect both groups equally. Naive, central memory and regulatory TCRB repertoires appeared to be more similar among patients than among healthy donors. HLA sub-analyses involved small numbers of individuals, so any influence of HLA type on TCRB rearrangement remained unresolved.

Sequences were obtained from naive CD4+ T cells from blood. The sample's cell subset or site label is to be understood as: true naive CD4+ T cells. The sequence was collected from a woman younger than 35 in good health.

The CDR3: CSSESSDGYTF. The DNA sequence is TGCAGCTCCGAAAGTTCAGATGGCTACACCTTC. The chain links TRBV29-1 with TRBJ1-2; no confident D gene assignment can be made. According to the germline V gene, CDR1 reads SQVTM and CDR2 reads ANQGSEA. The CDR3 has 11 amino acids, counting the end cysteine and phenylalanine. The kept DNA is CDR3 alone, 33 bases in frame from the first base. Deletion took 8 bases off V and 6 bases off J, with a span of 13 bases between the germline ends. The reference TRBV29-1 and TRBJ1-2 proteins fill in what lies around the CDR3, so the full variable domain reads SAVISQKPSRDICQRGTSLTIQCQVDSQVTMMFWYRQQPGQSLTLIATANQGSEATYESGFVIDKFPISRPNLTFSTLTVSNMSPEDSSIYLCSSESSDGYTFGSGTRLTVV.